These 13 T cell receptor beta chains were all obtained from the same sample, sequenced in a study of shared clonotypes between healthy human individuals. TCRdb keeps only in-frame clones here, not all; method: immunoSEQ multiplex PCR. In the table there are about 120,000 clones, 68% of which are singletons. Sequenced: memory CD8+ T cells sorted from blood. Subset described: CD45RO+ cells pooled with CCR7-negative TemRA cells. The receptors shown here come from a young woman in good health.

J is TRBJ2-7 and V is TRBV18; 7 nucleotides agree with TRBD1. The germline CDR1 and CDR2 sequences are KGHSH and LQKENI. CDR3 length equals 14 residues. The J segment lost 4 bases and the V segment lost 0 bases, leaving 3 bases of the junction unmatched. CDR3 DNA: TGTGCCAGCTCACCACCAGGGGGCGGATACGAGCAGTACTTC. Translating gives CASSPPGGGYEQYF.

This chain links TRBV10-1 with TRBJ2-3; TRBD1 might be the D (6 bases). V was clipped by 5 bases and J by 0 bases, with 12 bases between them. The CDR3 sequence is 15 residues long. Germline V gives CDR1 WNHNN, CDR2 SYGVQD (reference sequence). The CDR3 protein is CASSSTGLSTDTQYF. Here the CDR3 DNA reads TGCGCCAGCAGTTCTACAGGGCTCAGCACAGATACGCAGTATTTT.

The chain links TRBV4-1 to TRBJ1-1; a weak D match, TRBD1 (5 bases). The length of the CDR3 is 12 residues. Trimming took 2 bases from V and 10 from J, leaving 11 bases between them. Germline-derived CDR1 and CDR2 are MGHRA and YSYEKL. The DNA of the CDR3 is TGCGCCAGCAGCCAATTGGGGGGGAGAGCTTTCTTT. Translation gives CASSQLGGRAFF.

The gene calls are TRBV19 and TRBJ1-5, with no clear D. V was trimmed by 3 bases and J by 0 bases, leaving 21 bases between them. From germline, CDR1 is LNHDA and CDR2 SQIVND (reference sequence). The CDR3 has 19 residues. CDR3 nucleotides: TGTGCCAGTAGTATTTTCGCGGGTCCGTCTAGGTATAGCAATCAGCCCCAGCATTTT. Its protein product is CASSIFAGPSRYSNQPQHF.

The rearrangement joins TRBV7-2 to TRBJ2-1, with TRBD2 matching 8 bases. V trimming: 5 bases; J trimming: 2 bases; junction bases outside the gene matches: 11. This CDR3 spans 17 amino acids. In germline, CDR1 is SGHTA, CDR2 FQGNSA. The DNA for the CDR3 is TGTGCCAGCAGCCGTGGTGTGGCGGGAGGCCCCTACAATGAGCAGTTCTTC. Protein product: CASSRGVAGGPYNEQFF.

This chain connects TRBV29-1 to TRBJ2-5, with a possible D match to TRBD1 (5 bases). Germline V CDR1 and CDR2: SQVTM, ANQGSEA. Trimming removed 4 bases from V and 2 bases from J, with 11 bases in between. The CDR3 extends over 13 amino acids. CDR3 loop: CSVVGVRQETQYF. The CDR3 DNA reads as TGCAGCGTTGTAGGGGTACGGCAAGAGACCCAGTACTTC. Combining the CDR3 with reference TRBV29-1 and TRBJ2-5 gives the whole variable domain SAVISQKPSRDICQRGTSLTIQCQVDSQVTMMFWYRQQPGQSLTLIATANQGSEATYESGFVIDKFPISRPNLTFSTLTVSNMSPEDSSIYLCSVVGVRQETQYFGPGTRLLVL.

The chain has TRBV15 and TRBJ1-5; no reliable D call. There are 15 residues in the CDR3. The germline gives CDR1 LNHNV, CDR2 YYDKDF (reference sequence). The V end was cut by 2 bases, the J end by 3 bases, with 11 bases between. CDR3 protein: CATSRMTLSNQPQHF. The CDR3 nucleotides are TGTGCCACCAGCAGAATGACACTCTCCAATCAGCCCCAGCATTTT.

The chain is built from TRBV10-2 and TRBJ1-1, with D perhaps matching TRBD1 (5 bases). The CDR3 totals 12 residues. Germline CDR1 is WSHSY and CDR2 is SAAADI. Trimming took 2 bases from V and 5 from J, leaving 6 bases between them. DNA for the CDR3: TGCGCCAGCAGTGAGGGGGGGACTGAAGCTTTCTTT. Translating gives CASSEGGTEAFF.

The chain links TRBV25-1 to TRBJ2-5; no reliable D call. V lost 2 bases to trimming and J lost 4 bases, with 17 bases between them. Germline lookup yields CDR1 MGHDK and CDR2 SYGVNS. The CDR3 contains 16 residues. The CDR3 reads CASSEPGLTVRETQYF. CDR3 in DNA: TGTGCCAGCAGTGAACCCGGGCTCACGGTGAGAGAGACCCAGTACTTC. The whole variable domain, filled in from reference TRBV25-1 and TRBJ2-5, reads EADIYQTPRYLVIGTGKKITLECSQTMGHDKMYWYQQDPGMELHLIHYSYGVNSTEKGDLSSESTVSRIRTEHFPLTLESARPSHTSQYLCASSEPGLTVRETQYFGPGTRLLVL.

This clone was picked up many times. CDR3 in amino acids: CASSFNPDTRSYNEQFF. CDR3 nucleotide sequence: TGTGCCAGCAGTTTCAACCCAGACACGCGCTCCTACAATGAGCAGTTCTTC. This sequence joins TRBV28 and TRBJ2-1; D is unclear. Deletions cut 3 bases from V and 0 bases from J, with 15 bases between. The germline V gene encodes CDR1 MDHEN and CDR2 SYDVKM. There are 17 residues in the CDR3.

The genes are TRBV5-1 and TRBJ2-7, with TRBD1 matching over 9 bases. Trimming at V came to 2 bases and at J to 5 bases, leaving 11 bases not matched to a gene. The CDR3 contains 16 residues. Germline CDR1 SGHRS, CDR2 YFSETQ. The CDR3 region is CASSLLYGTGSDEQYF. CDR3 DNA: TGCGCCAGCAGCTTATTATACGGGACAGGGTCGGACGAGCAGTACTTC.

This clone was counted a few times. The rearrangement joins TRBV7-9 to TRBJ2-2; D remains ambiguous. The V gene lost 1 base and the J gene lost 1 base, with 1 base spanning the gap. CDR1 and CDR2 (germline): SEHNR, FQNEAQ (reference sequence). There are 13 residues in the CDR3. Here the CDR3 reads CASSLENTGELFF. The CDR3, as DNA: TGTGCCAGCAGCTTAGAGAACACCGGGGAGCTGTTTTTT.

This clone was seen a handful of times. The genes are TRBV2 and TRBJ1-6, with no clear D. V was cut by 4 bases and J by 5 bases, with 9 bases left in between. This CDR3 is 14 amino acids long. CDR1 SNHLY and CDR2 FYNNEI come from the germline V gene. CDR3 in amino acids: CASSAENNNSPLHF. CDR3 bases: TGTGCCAGCAGTGCGGAGAATAATAATTCACCCCTCCACTTT.